Listed below are T cell receptor beta chains from one sample, sequenced in a study of neurological immune-mediated disorders. TCRdb itself ran the 5' RACE reads through MiXCR, one entry per CDR3 protein. The sample comprises 90,000 to 150,000 distinct CDR3 sequences, 3% to 3.5% of which are singletons, and about 1.2% rests with the top ten. The specimen sequenced was PBMCs. These TCRs come from a woman in her thirties with multiple sclerosis. The CDR3 runs from the conserved cysteine through the conserved F or W. The order of the fields is clone size, D gene, V gene, J gene, CDR3 DNA, CDR3 protein. D genes are given only for firm matches. The size entry is marked missing in some rows and otherwise reads once, few, many or a size class.

clone size: many; D gene: NA; V gene: TRBV10-3; J gene: TRBJ2-2; CDR3 DNA: TGTGCCATCAGTGACCCGGACGGAACCGGGGAGCTGTTTTTT; CDR3 protein: CAISDPDGTGELFF
clone size: few; D gene: TRBD2; V gene: TRBV4-3; J gene: TRBJ2-7; CDR3 DNA: TGCGCCAGCAGCTCGACTAGCGGGGGGTACGAGCAGTACTTC; CDR3 protein: CASSSTSGGYEQYF
clone size: many; D gene: TRBD1; V gene: TRBV9; J gene: TRBJ1-4; CDR3 DNA: TGTGCCAGCAGCAAGTCAGGGGGCGGAGAAAAACTGTTTTTT; CDR3 protein: CASSKSGGGEKLFF
clone size: many; D gene: NA; V gene: TRBV20-1; J gene: TRBJ1-3; CDR3 DNA: TGCAGTGCTAGACCCTTCACAGGGTTCAGTTGGAGTGGAAACACCATATATTTT; CDR3 protein: CSARPFTGFSWSGNTIYF
clone size: many; D gene: NA; V gene: TRBV2; J gene: TRBJ1-3; CDR3 DNA: TGTGCCAGCAGTGAAACCCCTGGAAACACCATATATTTT; CDR3 protein: CASSETPGNTIYF
clone size: many; D gene: TRBD1; V gene: TRBV5-1; J gene: TRBJ2-3; CDR3 DNA: TGCGCCAGCAGCTTGGCGCCGACAGGGGGCGCGCAAGATACGCAGTATTTT; CDR3 protein: CASSLAPTGGAQDTQYF
clone size: many; D gene: NA; V gene: TRBV7-9; J gene: TRBJ2-7; CDR3 DNA: TGTGCCAGCAGCATGACTACCTACGAGCAGTACTTC; CDR3 protein: CASSMTTYEQYF
clone size: many; D gene: TRBD1; V gene: TRBV7-2; J gene: TRBJ1-6; CDR3 DNA: TGTGCCAGCAGCCTGACAGGGAACAATTCACCCCTCCACTTT; CDR3 protein: CASSLTGNNSPLHF
clone size: many; D gene: NA; V gene: TRBV19; J gene: TRBJ1-4; CDR3 DNA: TGTGCCAGTACTGACAGACTCAATGAAAAACTGTTTTTT; CDR3 protein: CASTDRLNEKLFF
clone size: many; D gene: NA; V gene: TRBV6-5; J gene: TRBJ1-2; CDR3 DNA: TGTGCCAGCAGTGCCCGGGGTTCCGATTATGGCTACACCTTC; CDR3 protein: CASSARGSDYGYTF
clone size: many; D gene: NA; V gene: TRBV12-3/TRBV12-4; J gene: TRBJ2-5; CDR3 DNA: TGTGCCAGCAGTTTGTCTGGCTATGAGACCCAGTACTTC; CDR3 protein: CASSLSGYETQYF
clone size: many; D gene: TRBD2; V gene: TRBV5-1; J gene: TRBJ2-3; CDR3 DNA: TGCGCCAGCAGTCCGCTAGCGGGGGGGCCGACAGATACGCAGTATTTT; CDR3 protein: CASSPLAGGPTDTQYF
clone size: many; D gene: TRBD2; V gene: TRBV27; J gene: TRBJ2-3; CDR3 DNA: TGTGCCAGCAGTCTGGACGGCGGGGGATATGGCACAGATACGCAGTATTTT; CDR3 protein: CASSLDGGGYGTDTQYF
clone size: many; D gene: NA; V gene: TRBV7-9; J gene: TRBJ2-2; CDR3 DNA: TGTGCCAGCAGCTCCGGGCGCCCCGTTGGGACCGGGGAGCTGTTTTTT; CDR3 protein: CASSSGRPVGTGELFF
clone size: many; D gene: NA; V gene: TRBV4-1; J gene: TRBJ1-2; CDR3 DNA: TGCGCCAGCAGCCAAGCCCCCGTCACACCGTTGCGGGGCTACACCTTC; CDR3 protein: CASSQAPVTPLRGYTF
clone size: many; D gene: NA; V gene: TRBV5-6; J gene: TRBJ2-7; CDR3 DNA: TGTGCCAGCAGCTTAAAACCGACAAGCTACGAGCAGTACTTC; CDR3 protein: CASSLKPTSYEQYF
clone size: many; D gene: NA; V gene: TRBV7-8; J gene: TRBJ2-2; CDR3 DNA: TGTGCCAGCAGCTCCGGTCTTCGAACCGGGGAGCTGTTTTTT; CDR3 protein: CASSSGLRTGELFF
clone size: many; D gene: TRBD1; V gene: TRBV5-1; J gene: TRBJ1-6; CDR3 DNA: TGCGCCAGCAGAAATCCCCGGGACAGCCCCCTTCACGGGTATTCACCCCTCCACTTT; CDR3 protein: CASRNPRDSPLHGYSPLHF
clone size: many; D gene: TRBD1; V gene: TRBV7-9; J gene: TRBJ2-1; CDR3 DNA: TGTGCCAGCAGCCCTGGGGGGGACAGGGGCGATGAGCAGTTCTTC; CDR3 protein: CASSPGGDRGDEQFF
clone size: NA; D gene: NA; V gene: TRBV18; J gene: TRBJ2-5; CDR3 DNA: TGTGCCAGCTCAGCCTACCCCCAAGAGACCCAGTACTTC; CDR3 protein: CASSAYPQETQYF
clone size: many; D gene: NA; V gene: TRBV15; J gene: TRBJ1-5; CDR3 DNA: TGTGCCACCAGCAAGGACAGTGGGTACAATCAGCCCCAGCATTTT; CDR3 protein: CATSKDSGYNQPQHF
clone size: many; D gene: NA; V gene: TRBV5-1; J gene: TRBJ1-1; CDR3 DNA: TGCGCCAGCAGCTTGGCCGGGGGTCATCCTGAAGCTTTCTTT; CDR3 protein: CASSLAGGHPEAFF
clone size: many; D gene: NA; V gene: TRBV10-2; J gene: TRBJ2-7; CDR3 DNA: TGCGCCACCCTACGCCGGGGAGGGGGCGAGCAGTACTTC; CDR3 protein: CATLRRGGGEQYF
clone size: NA; D gene: NA; V gene: TRBV18; J gene: TRBJ2-3; CDR3 DNA: TGTGCCAGCTCACCAATAGGCACAGATACGCAGTATTTT; CDR3 protein: CASSPIGTDTQYF
clone size: many; D gene: NA; V gene: TRBV10-2; J gene: TRBJ2-5; CDR3 DNA: TGCGCCAGCAGTGTCTCAACCGTGGAGACCCAGTACTTC; CDR3 protein: CASSVSTVETQYF
clone size: many; D gene: NA; V gene: TRBV3-1; J gene: TRBJ1-6; CDR3 DNA: TGTGCCAGCAGCCAAGGGTCAGCAGGGCTAGATTCACCCCTCCACTTT; CDR3 protein: CASSQGSAGLDSPLHF